This T cell receptor beta chain came from a study of T cell repertoires in cytomegalovirus infection. At the level of the study: The public TCR beta signatures pointed to both CMV infection and matching HLA type.

TCRdb re-called the reads with MiXCR, one entry per CDR3 protein. The repertoire has roughly 730,000 distinct CDR3 sequences, roughly 33% of them found once; the top ten carry 15% to 20%. Of note for this clonotype: Its target is not known.

The TCR originated in a human donor in good health (CMV status not recorded). Some clones in this sample may be carry-over from other donors' samples. The sample here was cultured PBMCs, taken from culture after CMV antigen stimulation.

The CDR3 DNA reads TGTGCCAGCAGTTTACAGATAGCAGAGGGCTATGGCTACACCTTC. Its translation is CASSLQIAEGYGYTF. V and J are TRBV7-9 and TRBJ1-2; D uncertain. The CDR3 is made up of 15 amino acids. V was trimmed by 6 bases and J by 4 bases, leaving 18 bases between them. Germline V lookup: CDR1 SEHNR, CDR2 FQNEAQ (reference sequence).